The 26 T cell receptor beta chains reported below all come from one sample, sequenced in a study of T cell responses to AZD1222 COVID-19 vaccine (dated by TCRdb to about 2021). Library prep was done by the immunoSEQ multiplex PCR assay. Imported from immuneACCESS, the table was reduced by TCRdb to in-frame sequences with V and J called. These copies leave out some clones; in studies compared against another copy, an unresolved V gene accounts for under half, and the cause of the remainder is not known. The table held for this sample gives under 150,000 clones. Clones ranked in the top ten supply about 2.2% of the sample. Interpreted using the paper, the time point label stands for: baseline before first vaccination. The sequencing input was peripheral blood. These TCRs come from an adult in good health.

The chain carries TRBV4-2 and TRBJ2-5; no definite D call. The CDR3 is made up of 12 amino acids. Germline-derived CDR1 and CDR2 are LGHNA and YNFKEQ. Trimming took 0 bases from V and 7 from J, leaving 6 bases between them. The DNA for the CDR3 is TGTGCCAGCAGCCAAGAAGGATCGACCCAGTACTTC. Translated, it gives CASSQEGSTQYF.

V is TRBV12-3 or TRBV12-4 and J is TRBJ1-1, with D tentatively TRBD1 (6 bases). This CDR3 is built from 13 residues. Trimming cost V 4 bases and J 3 bases, with 9 bases left between them. In DNA, the CDR3 is TGTGCCAGCAGTTACAGGGAATACACTGAAGCTTTCTTT. Its protein product is CASSYREYTEAFF.

The chain carries TRBV3-1 (or the pseudogene TRBV3-2) and TRBJ2-1, with 13 positions matching TRBD2. CDR3 length: 16 amino acids. Germline CDR1 reads LGHDT; CDR2 reads YNNKEL (reference sequence). V lost 10 bases, J lost 0 bases, and 6 bases stayed unmatched. In nucleotides, the CDR3 is TGTGCCACCACGGGGACTAGCGGGGCCTCCTACAATGAGCAGTTCTTC. It specifies CATTGTSGASYNEQFF.

This chain uses TRBV4-3 with TRBJ2-5, with D tentatively TRBD1 (6 bases). This CDR3 spans 16 amino acids. V was pared by 0 bases and J by 2 bases, with 13 bases between. The germline V gene has CDR1 LGHNA and CDR2 YSLEER. CDR3 coding DNA: TGCGCCAGCAGCCAAGAATTTGGGGGCTCACAAGAGACCCAGTACTTC. Protein product: CASSQEFGGSQETQYF.

V gene TRBV9 combines with J gene TRBJ2-5; 9 bases match TRBD1. V shed 6 bases, J shed 3 bases, and the junction held 9 bases outside the gene matches. The CDR3 totals 15 residues. Germline V gene data show CDR1 as SGDLS and CDR2 as YYNGEE. The CDR3 protein is CASNPTGTGKETQYF. The CDR3 coding sequence is TGTGCCAGCAACCCCACCGGGACAGGGAAAGAGACCCAGTACTTC.

J is TRBJ1-6 and V is TRBV5-1; 8 bases match TRBD1. Trimming cost V 5 bases and J 6 bases; bases outside gene matches: 4. The CDR3 consists of 14 residues. Germline V CDR1 and CDR2: SGHRS, YFSETQ. The CDR3 loop is CASRGDRSNSPLHF. The CDR3 nucleotides read TGCGCCAGCAGGGGGGACAGGAGTAATTCACCCCTCCACTTT.

The J gene is TRBJ1-5, the V gene TRBV6-5; TRBD1 agrees at 8 bases. From germline, CDR1 is MNHEY and CDR2 SVGAGI. The CDR3 length is 15 residues. With 4 bases clipped from V and 0 bases from J, the junction kept 2 bases outside the gene matches. The CDR3 spells CASSFTGGSNQPQHF. For the CDR3, the DNA is TGTGCCAGCAGTTTCACAGGGGGTAGCAATCAGCCCCAGCATTTT.

The V gene is TRBV9, the J gene TRBJ1-4; TRBD1 aligns across 9 bases. Germline CDR1 is SGDLS and CDR2 is YYNGEE. V lost 0 bases, J lost 4 bases, and 7 bases stayed unmatched. The CDR3 consists of 17 residues. The CDR3 DNA sequence: TGTGCCAGCAGCGTAGCAGGGACAGGGTTTGGTAATGAAAAACTGTTTTTT. The encoded protein is CASSVAGTGFGNEKLFF.

V gene TRBV19 combines with J gene TRBJ2-2; 12 bases are a match to TRBD1. The junction had 4 bases not matched to a gene; V was cut back by 8 bases and J by 6 bases. CDR1 and CDR2 from the germline V gene are LNHDA and SQIVND (reference sequence). The CDR3 runs 14 residues. The CDR3 region is CASGGTGGPGELFF. In DNA, the CDR3 is TGTGCCAGTGGGGGGACAGGGGGCCCCGGGGAGCTGTTTTTT.

This chain joins TRBV5-1 and TRBJ2-1, with D possibly being TRBD2 (6 bases). This CDR3 has 17 residues. Germline V gene data show CDR1 as SGHRS and CDR2 as YFSETQ. V lost 3 bases, J lost 4 bases, and 20 bases lay in between. Here the CDR3 DNA reads TGCGCCAGCAGCTCGGACCAGGGCCCCGGGGGATACAATGAGCAGTTCTTC. Amino acids: CASSSDQGPGGYNEQFF.

The rearrangement joins TRBV6-5 to TRBJ1-6; TRBD1 is a possible D gene (6 bases). The V gene lost 2 bases and the J gene lost 9 bases, with 8 bases spanning the gap. The CDR3 contains 13 residues. The V gene's germline CDR1 is MNHEY and CDR2 SVGAGI. The CDR3 DNA follows: TGTGCCAGCAGTTACGAGGGGGGTTCACCCCTCCACTTT. This sequence encodes CASSYEGGSPLHF.

The chain combines TRBV14 with TRBJ1-2, with D tentatively TRBD1 (5 bases). Trimming removed 0 bases from V and 7 bases from J, with 15 bases in between. This CDR3 is 15 amino acids long. Looked up from germline, CDR1 is SGHDN and CDR2 is FVKESK. In DNA form, the CDR3 reads TGTGCCAGCAGCCAAGAGGCAGGGAGTATAGGTGGCTACACCTTC. Translation: CASSQEAGSIGGYTF. Combining the CDR3 with reference TRBV14 and TRBJ1-2 gives the whole variable domain EAGVTQFPSHSVIEKGQTVTLRCDPISGHDNLYWYRRVMGKEIKFLLHFVKESKQDESGMPNNRFLAERTGGTYSTLKVQPAELEDSGVYFCASSQEAGSIGGYTFGSGTRLTVV.

The chain has TRBV3-1 (or the pseudogene TRBV3-2) and TRBJ2-5, with TRBD2 identical over 9 bases. The CDR3 runs to 15 residues. V was pared by 4 bases and J by 2 bases, with 5 bases of the junction left unmatched. From germline, CDR1 is LGHDT and CDR2 YNNKEL (reference sequence). The CDR3 protein is CASSLTGLAQETQYF. Here the CDR3 DNA reads TGTGCCAGCAGCCTTACGGGACTAGCACAAGAGACCCAGTACTTC.

The chain has TRBV7-9 and TRBJ1-4; TRBD1 might be the D (6 bases). CDR3 length equals 14 residues. Trimming took off 3 bases at V and 7 bases at J, with 12 bases between the two ends. CDR1 and CDR2 from the germline V gene are SEHNR and FQNEAQ (reference sequence). For the CDR3, the DNA is TGTGCCAGCAGCTTTCAGGGACAATTTGAAAAACTGTTTTTT. This codes for CASSFQGQFEKLFF.

This rearrangement joins TRBV27 to TRBJ1-4; 8 bases fit TRBD1. With V trimmed by 5 bases and J by 8 bases, 13 bases remained unmatched. CDR3 size: 16 residues. In germline, CDR1 is MNHEY, CDR2 SMNVEV (reference sequence). CDR3 amino acids: CASSPTRTGRGEKLFF. CDR3 nucleotides: TGTGCCAGCAGTCCGACTCGGACAGGGCGGGGAGAAAAACTGTTTTTT.

This chain joins TRBV28 and TRBJ1-3; D possibly corresponds to TRBD1 (5 bases). CDR1 MDHEN and CDR2 SYDVKM come from the germline V gene. The CDR3 extends over 15 amino acids. The V end lost 4 bases, the J end lost 0 bases, and 10 bases lay between the germline ends. CDR3 sequence reads: CASSSAGSSGNTIYF. The CDR3 DNA follows: TGTGCCAGCAGTTCGGCAGGGAGCTCTGGAAACACCATATATTTT.

V usage is TRBV19 and J usage is TRBJ1-1, with TRBD1 identical over 9 bases. This CDR3 spans 16 amino acids. Trimming at V came to 3 bases and at J to 5 bases, leaving 10 bases not matched to a gene. Germline V CDR1 and CDR2: LNHDA, SQIVND (reference sequence). CDR3 coding DNA: TGTGCCAGTAGTATTCAACTGGGACAGGGAAAGACTGAAGCTTTCTTT. This translates into CASSIQLGQGKTEAFF.

The chain links TRBV21-1 to TRBJ1-6. TRBV21-1 is a known pseudogene. The CDR3 extends over 18 amino acids. CDR3 sequence (DNA): TGTGCCAGCAGCAGTATGGTGGGAATCAGCTCCTATAATTCACCCCTCCACTTT. Translated: CASSSMVGISSYNSPLHF.

V and J are TRBV5-5 and TRBJ2-3; D may correspond to TRBD1 or TRBD2 (5 bases each). The CDR3 runs 12 residues. From germline, CDR1 is SGHKS and CDR2 YYEKEE (reference sequence). The V end lost 0 bases, the J end lost 9 bases, and 8 bases lay between the germline ends. In DNA, the CDR3 is TGTGCCAGCAGCTTGGACGGGGACACGCAGTATTTT. This sequence encodes CASSLDGDTQYF. The full variable domain, with the rest looked up from reference TRBV5-5 and TRBJ2-3, is DAGVTQSPTHLIKTRGQQVTLRCSPISGHKSVSWYQQVLGQGPQFIFQYYEKEERGRGNFPDRFSARQFPNYSSELNVNALLLGDSALYLCASSLDGDTQYFGPGTRLTVL.

The chain couples TRBV18 to TRBJ1-1, with 7 bases aligning to TRBD1. The CDR3 covers 14 residues. Looked up from germline, CDR1 is KGHSH and CDR2 is LQKENI. V lost 3 bases and J lost 5; bases outside the gene matches: 6. CDR3 sequence reads: CASSPAGGWTEAFF. The CDR3 DNA reads TGTGCCAGCTCACCGGCAGGGGGGTGGACTGAAGCTTTCTTT. Using reference TRBV18 and TRBJ1-1 for the parts outside the CDR3, the full variable domain is NAGVMQNPRHLVRRRGQEARLRCSPMKGHSHVYWYRQLPEEGLKFMVYLQKENIIDESGMPKERFSAEFPKEGPSILRIQQVVRGDSAAYFCASSPAGGWTEAFFGQGTRLTVV.

This chain joins TRBV6-4 and TRBJ1-4; D remains unclear. This CDR3 is built from 13 residues. The germline V and J ends were trimmed by 10 bases and 4 bases, with 13 bases remaining between them. Germline V gene lookup returns CDR1 MRHNA and CDR2 SNTAGT. The CDR3 DNA follows: TGTGCCACCCCCGGGCAGTGTAATGAAAAACTGTTTTTT. Protein product: CATPGQCNEKLFF.

The rearrangement links TRBV7-9 to TRBJ1-3; 8 bases match TRBD1. Trimming at V came to 5 bases and at J to 3 bases, leaving 12 bases not matched to a gene. This CDR3 has 17 amino acids. Germline loops: CDR1 SEHNR, CDR2 FQNEAQ (reference sequence). This CDR3 reads CASSPSAGGLFGNTIYF. The CDR3 nucleotides are TGTGCCAGCAGCCCCTCGGCAGGGGGCTTATTTGGAAACACCATATATTTT.

The chain recombines TRBV15 with TRBJ1-4; D gene unclear. The germline CDR1 and CDR2 sequences are LNHNV and YYDKDF (reference sequence). V lost 1 base, J lost 0 bases, and 9 bases lay in between. CDR3 length: 16 amino acids. The CDR3 DNA sequence: TGTGCCACCAGCAGAGTCAGGACCGCAACTAATGAAAAACTGTTTTTT. It yields the protein CATSRVRTATNEKLFF. Full variable domain (outside the CDR3, taken from reference TRBV15 and TRBJ1-4): DAMVIQNPRYQVTQFGKPVTLSCSQTLNHNVMYWYQQKSSQAPKLLFHYYDKDFNNEADTPDNFQSRRPNTSFCFLDIRSPGLGDTAMYLCATSRVRTATNEKLFFGSGTQLSVL.

This chain uses TRBV6-2 or TRBV6-3 with TRBJ2-7; D is possibly TRBD2 (6 bases). The CDR3 has 17 residues. CDR1 and CDR2 from the germline V gene are MNHEY and SVGEGT. With 0 bases removed from V and 7 bases from J, the gap between germline ends came to 22 bases. This chain's CDR3 is CASSYSMVGGPEFEQYF. The CDR3 nucleotides read TGTGCCAGCAGTTACTCGATGGTCGGGGGACCTGAGTTTGAGCAGTACTTC.

The chain is built from TRBV5-4 and TRBJ1-2, with D uncertain. This CDR3 is 14 amino acids long. Looked up from germline, CDR1 is SGHNT and CDR2 is YYREEE (reference sequence). Between the trimmed V and J ends, which lost 0 bases and 4 bases, there was a span of 10 bases. CDR3 residues: CASSLAREIYGYTF. CDR3 bases: TGTGCCAGCAGCTTGGCGCGGGAAATCTATGGCTACACCTTC.

This chain links TRBV28 with TRBJ1-2; unclear D gene. Trimming pared 10 bases from V and 1 base from J, leaving 16 bases between. The length of the CDR3 is 14 residues. Germline CDR1 MDHEN, CDR2 SYDVKM. The CDR3 bases are TGTGCCATCACCTCTGGGCACCTTAACTATGGCTACACCTTC. Protein sequence: CAITSGHLNYGYTF.